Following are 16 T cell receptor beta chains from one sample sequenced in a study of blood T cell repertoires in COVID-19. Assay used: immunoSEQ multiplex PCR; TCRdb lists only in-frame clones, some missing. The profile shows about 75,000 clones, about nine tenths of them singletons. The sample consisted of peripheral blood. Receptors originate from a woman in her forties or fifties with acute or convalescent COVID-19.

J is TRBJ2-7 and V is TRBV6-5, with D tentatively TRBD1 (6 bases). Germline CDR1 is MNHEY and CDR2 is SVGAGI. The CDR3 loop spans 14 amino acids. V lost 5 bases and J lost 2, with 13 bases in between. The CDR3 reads CASSPWDKPYEQYF. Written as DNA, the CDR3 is TGTGCCAGCAGTCCCTGGGACAAACCCTACGAGCAGTACTTC.

DNA of the CDR3: TGTGCCAGTAGTCGGGAGCTAGTGGTAGATACGCAGTATTTT. Translation gives CASSRELVVDTQYF. The J gene is TRBJ2-3, the V gene TRBV19; D is perhaps TRBD2 (6 bases). Germline CDR1 and CDR2: LNHDA and SQIVND (reference sequence). This CDR3 contains 14 residues. V dropped 5 bases and J dropped 5 bases, with 14 bases sitting between them.

The CDR3 reads CASSLGLAGGLSEQFF. The CDR3 nucleotides read TGTGCCAGCAGTCTGGGACTAGCGGGAGGGCTAAGTGAGCAGTTCTTC. The J gene is TRBJ2-1, the V gene TRBV27, with TRBD2 matching over 16 bases. This CDR3 has 16 residues. Unmatched junction bases numbered 7, after V lost 5 bases and J lost 9 bases. Germline V gene data show CDR1 as MNHEY and CDR2 as SMNVEV (reference sequence).

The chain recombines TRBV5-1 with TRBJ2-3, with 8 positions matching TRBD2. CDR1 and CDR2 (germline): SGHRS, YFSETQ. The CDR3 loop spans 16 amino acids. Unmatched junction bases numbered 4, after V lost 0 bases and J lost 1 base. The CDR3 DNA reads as TGCGCCAGCAGCTTGGCCCCGGGGGGGGGCACAGATACGCAGTATTTT. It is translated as CASSLAPGGGTDTQYF.

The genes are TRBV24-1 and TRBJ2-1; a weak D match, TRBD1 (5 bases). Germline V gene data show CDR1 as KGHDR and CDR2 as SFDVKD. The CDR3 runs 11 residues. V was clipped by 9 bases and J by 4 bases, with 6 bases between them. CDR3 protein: CATRQYNEQFF. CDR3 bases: TGTGCCACCCGACAGTACAATGAGCAGTTCTTC.

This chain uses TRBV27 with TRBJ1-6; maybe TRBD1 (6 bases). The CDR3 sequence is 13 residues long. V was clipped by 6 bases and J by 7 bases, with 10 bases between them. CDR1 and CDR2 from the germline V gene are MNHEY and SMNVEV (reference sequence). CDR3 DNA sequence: TGTGCCAGCAGGCAGGGGTGGAATTCACCCCTCCACTTT. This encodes CASRQGWNSPLHF.

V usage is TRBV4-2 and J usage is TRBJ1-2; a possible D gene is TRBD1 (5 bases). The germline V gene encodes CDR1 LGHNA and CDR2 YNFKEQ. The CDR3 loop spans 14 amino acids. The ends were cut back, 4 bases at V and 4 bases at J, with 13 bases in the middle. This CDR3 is CASSLAKGPYGYTF. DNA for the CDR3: TGTGCCAGCAGCCTCGCCAAGGGGCCCTATGGCTACACCTTC.

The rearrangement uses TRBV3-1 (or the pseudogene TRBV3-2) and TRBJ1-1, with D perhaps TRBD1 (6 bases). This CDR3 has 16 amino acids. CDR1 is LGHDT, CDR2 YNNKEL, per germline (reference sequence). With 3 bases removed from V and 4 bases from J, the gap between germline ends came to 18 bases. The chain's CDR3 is CASSHSLTRGATEAFF. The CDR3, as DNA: TGTGCCAGCAGCCACAGTTTAACCCGGGGGGCCACTGAAGCTTTCTTT.

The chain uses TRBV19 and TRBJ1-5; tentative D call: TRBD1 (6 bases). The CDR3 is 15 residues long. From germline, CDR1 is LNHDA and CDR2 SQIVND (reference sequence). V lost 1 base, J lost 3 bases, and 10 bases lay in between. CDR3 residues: CASSIVTGPNQPQHF. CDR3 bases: TGTGCCAGTAGTATAGTTACAGGGCCCAATCAGCCCCAGCATTTT.

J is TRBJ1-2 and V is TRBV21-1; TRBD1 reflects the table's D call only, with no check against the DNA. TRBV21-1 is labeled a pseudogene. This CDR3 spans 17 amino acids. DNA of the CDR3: TGTGCCAGCAGCAAATTTAGGTGGAACAGAAACAACTATGGCTACACCTTC. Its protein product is CASSKFRWNRNNYGYTF.

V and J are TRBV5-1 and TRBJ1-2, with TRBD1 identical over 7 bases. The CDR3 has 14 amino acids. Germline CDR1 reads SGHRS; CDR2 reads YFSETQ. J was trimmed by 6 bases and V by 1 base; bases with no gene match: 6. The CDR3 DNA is TGCGCCAGCAGCTTGTCGGGACAGCCTAATGGCTACACCTTC. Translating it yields CASSLSGQPNGYTF.

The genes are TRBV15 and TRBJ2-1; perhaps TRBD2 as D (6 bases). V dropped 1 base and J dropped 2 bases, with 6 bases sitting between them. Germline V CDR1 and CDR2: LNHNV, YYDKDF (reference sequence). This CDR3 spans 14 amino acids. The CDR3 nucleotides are TGTGCCACCAGCAGAGCTAGCGCCTACAATGAGCAGTTCTTC. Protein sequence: CATSRASAYNEQFF.

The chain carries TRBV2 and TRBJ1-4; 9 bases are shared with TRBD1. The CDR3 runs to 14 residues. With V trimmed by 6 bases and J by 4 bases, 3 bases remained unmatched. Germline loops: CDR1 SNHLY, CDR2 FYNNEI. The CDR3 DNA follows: TGTGCCAGCAGCTCGACAGGGGGTAATGAAAAACTGTTTTTT. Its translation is CASSSTGGNEKLFF.

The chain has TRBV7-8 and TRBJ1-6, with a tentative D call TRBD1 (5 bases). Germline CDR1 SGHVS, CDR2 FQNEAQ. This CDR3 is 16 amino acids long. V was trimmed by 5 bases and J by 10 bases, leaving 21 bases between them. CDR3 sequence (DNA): TGTGCCAGCAGCACGGGGGTTGGGGGAGGAGGATCACCCCTCCACTTT. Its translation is CASSTGVGGGGSPLHF.

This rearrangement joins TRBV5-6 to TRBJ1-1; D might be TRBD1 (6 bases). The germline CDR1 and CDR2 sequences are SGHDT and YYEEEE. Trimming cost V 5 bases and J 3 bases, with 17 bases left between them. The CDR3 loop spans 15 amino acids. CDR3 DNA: TGTGCCAGCAGGGAGAGACAGGATGAGGACACTGAAGCTTTCTTT. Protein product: CASRERQDEDTEAFF.

This chain's CDR3 is CASRAGRTDTQYF. The CDR3 coding sequence is TGTGCCAGCAGGGCAGGTCGCACAGATACGCAGTATTTT. The chain is built from TRBV2 and TRBJ2-3; D ambiguous. Per the germline V gene, CDR1 is SNHLY and CDR2 is FYNNEI. With 6 bases removed from V and 1 base from J, the gap between germline ends came to 8 bases. This CDR3 comprises 13 residues.